The 25 T cell receptor beta chains below all came from one sample that was sequenced in a study of cytomegalovirus exposure and HLA in healthy donors (TCRdb year 2017). Libraries were prepared through the immunoSEQ multiplex PCR assay. For the multiplex PCR, a mixture combining 60 forward primers for TCR Vbeta segments and 13 reverse primers for TCR Jbeta segments was used. The immuneACCESS repertoire file appears here via TCRdb, limited to in-frame rearrangements. These files lack a portion of the clones; in checked studies, under half of the deficit traces to unresolved V genes, and the cause of the others is not known. For this sample the table gives about 200,000 clones, of which 70% to 80% were detected only once. Roughly 0.4% of the sample belongs to the ten largest clones. Sequencing was carried out using PBMCs. These TCRs come from a male donor in good health and CMV-seropositive.

The chain employs TRBV4-1 and TRBJ2-5; 8 bases are shared with TRBD2. Germline V gives CDR1 MGHRA, CDR2 YSYEKL. Trimming cost V 3 bases and J 1 base; bases outside gene matches: 4. This CDR3 region has 15 residues. The CDR3 is CASSHPRGAQETQYF. The CDR3 nucleotides are TGCGCCAGCAGCCACCCGCGGGGGGCCCAAGAGACCCAGTACTTC.

The V gene is TRBV6-1, the J gene TRBJ1-4, with TRBD1 matching 7 bases. With 5 bases clipped from V and 7 bases from J, the junction kept 4 bases outside the gene matches. Germline V CDR1 and CDR2: MNHNS, SASEGT. This CDR3 spans 13 amino acids. CDR3 in DNA: TGTGCCAGCAGTTTCGGGACAGTTGAAAAACTGTTTTTT. It codes for CASSFGTVEKLFF.

The chain joins TRBV6-7 to TRBJ1-1; no definite D call. TRBV6-7 has ORF status, its function being uncertain. V lost 0 bases and J lost 1, with 9 bases in between. This CDR3 has 15 amino acids. CDR3 protein: CASSYSISSNTEAFF. The CDR3 bases are TGTGCCAGCAGTTACTCGATTAGTTCGAACACTGAAGCTTTCTTT.

This CDR3 is CATTDTGASTDTQYF. For the CDR3, the DNA is TGCGCCACGACTGATACAGGGGCCTCCACAGATACGCAGTATTTT. V is TRBV5-1 and J is TRBJ2-3; TRBD1 matches at 7 bases. The junction had 12 bases not matched to a gene; V was cut back by 9 bases and J by 2 bases. The CDR3 length is 15 residues. Germline-derived CDR1 and CDR2 are SGHRS and YFSETQ.

In its sample, this clone was seen a few times. The chain recombines TRBV6-1 with TRBJ1-3, with 7 bases lining up with TRBD1. CDR3 length equals 18 residues. The V gene end was trimmed by 2 bases and the J gene end by 3 bases; junction bases not matched to a gene: 13. The germline V gene has CDR1 MNHNS and CDR2 SASEGT. This chain's CDR3 is CASSEWGTGENVGNTIYF. The CDR3 bases are TGTGCCAGCAGTGAATGGGGAACAGGGGAGAACGTTGGAAACACCATATATTTT.

The genes are TRBV9 and TRBJ2-3; 10 nucleotides agree with TRBD2. With 3 bases clipped from V and 6 bases from J, the junction kept 7 bases outside the gene matches. CDR1 is SGDLS, CDR2 YYNGEE, per germline. The CDR3 is 15 residues long. The CDR3 bases are TGTGCCAGCAGCGCCAGCGGGAGGGTGGGGGATACGCAGTATTTT. It translates to CASSASGRVGDTQYF.

The CDR3: CASSPLGTNSPLHF. DNA for the CDR3: TGTGCCAGCAGTCCTTTGGGGACAAATTCACCCCTCCACTTT. This rearrangement joins TRBV6-5 to TRBJ1-6, with D tentatively TRBD1 (6 bases). This CDR3 region has 14 residues. The V gene's germline CDR1 is MNHEY and CDR2 SVGAGI. Trimming removed 5 bases at V and 7 bases at J, with 12 bases between.

V is TRBV5-1 and J is TRBJ2-3; no reliable D call. Trimming took off 4 bases at V and 4 bases at J, with 7 bases between the two ends. The CDR3 contains 12 residues. Germline V gives CDR1 SGHRS, CDR2 YFSETQ. CDR3 coding DNA: TGCGCCAGCAGCACACCCTCAGATACGCAGTATTTT. Translation: CASSTPSDTQYF.

The rearrangement joins TRBV7-2 to TRBJ2-7; 8 positions agree with TRBD2. The CDR3 has 18 amino acids. V dropped 1 base and J dropped 0; count of bases not matched to a gene: 11. CDR1 is SGHTA, CDR2 FQGNSA, per germline. CDR3 region: CASSLGLAGAPSSYEQYF. Here the CDR3 DNA reads TGTGCCAGCAGCTTAGGGCTAGCGGGTGCTCCAAGCTCCTACGAGCAGTACTTC.

Here the CDR3 reads CASSDRGNQPQHF. The CDR3 DNA reads as TGTGCCAGCAGTGACAGGGGGAATCAGCCCCAGCATTTT. The chain is built from TRBV2 and TRBJ1-5; 7 nucleotides match TRBD1. Trimming at V came to 3 bases and at J to 4 bases, leaving 0 bases not matched to a gene. Germline V CDR1 and CDR2: SNHLY, FYNNEI. The CDR3 is 13 residues long.

This rearrangement joins TRBV27 to TRBJ2-6; D is perhaps TRBD2 (5 bases). The length of the CDR3 is 16 residues. Trimming removed 6 bases from V and 0 bases from J, with 12 bases in between. In germline, CDR1 is MNHEY, CDR2 SMNVEV (reference sequence). The DNA of the CDR3 is TGTGCCAGCAGCCCATCACGGGACTCTGGGGCCAACGTCCTGACTTTC. The encoded protein is CASSPSRDSGANVLTF.

V is TRBV5-6 and J is TRBJ2-6; the D is unclear. CDR1 and CDR2 from the germline V gene are SGHDT and YYEEEE. The CDR3 sequence is 14 residues long. With 0 bases removed from V and 2 bases from J, the gap between germline ends came to 3 bases. CDR3 sequence reads: CASSLGTGANVLTF. DNA for the CDR3: TGTGCCAGCAGCTTGGGTACTGGGGCCAACGTCCTGACTTTC.

In this sample, this clone turned up once. The J gene is TRBJ1-2, the V gene TRBV4-3; D unresolved. V lost 0 bases and J lost 3, with 8 bases in between. Germline V gives CDR1 LGHNA, CDR2 YSLEER. The CDR3 runs to 14 residues. The CDR3 is CASSQDTGDYGYTF. The CDR3 DNA follows: TGCGCCAGCAGCCAAGATACGGGAGACTATGGCTACACCTTC.

This rearrangement joins TRBV5-1 to TRBJ2-7; possible D gene TRBD2, 6 bases. V dropped 0 bases and J dropped 6 bases, with 16 bases sitting between them. Germline V CDR1 and CDR2: SGHRS, YFSETQ. The CDR3 totals 15 residues. The CDR3 coding sequence is TGCGCCAGCAGCTTGGCCGGAGGGGACGAGGGCGAGCAGTACTTC. Protein sequence: CASSLAGGDEGEQYF.

The chain has TRBV5-4 and TRBJ1-1; D perhaps matches TRBD1 (5 bases). Trimming took 4 bases from V and 5 from J, leaving 21 bases between them. This CDR3 has 16 amino acids. The V gene's germline CDR1 is SGHNT and CDR2 YYREEE (reference sequence). The CDR3 DNA sequence: TGTGCCAGCAGCCCGACGGGGGGAACCCTTAGAACTGAAGCTTTCTTT. Translated: CASSPTGGTLRTEAFF.

This sequence joins TRBV6-5 and TRBJ2-7; 8 nucleotides match TRBD1. The CDR3 runs 11 residues. Trimming cost V 5 bases and J 6 bases; bases outside gene matches: 0. Germline lookup yields CDR1 MNHEY and CDR2 SVGAGI. The CDR3 sequence is CASSGQGEQYF. The CDR3 DNA is TGTGCCAGCAGTGGACAGGGCGAGCAGTACTTC.

This clone was found once. The J gene is TRBJ2-2, the V gene TRBV9, with TRBD2 matching over 10 bases. The V and J ends lost 4 bases and 5 bases, in that order; junction bases with no gene match: 8. This CDR3 spans 16 amino acids. Germline CDR1 is SGDLS and CDR2 is YYNGEE. The CDR3 bases are TGTGCCAGCAGCAAGGGGAGCGGGAGGGTTACCGGGGAGCTGTTTTTT. Translating gives CASSKGSGRVTGELFF.

CDR3 amino acids: CASTEVAFF. The CDR3 region has the DNA TGTGCCAGCACAGAGGTAGCTTTCTTT. The genes are TRBV2 and TRBJ1-1, with D uncertain. Germline-derived CDR1 and CDR2 are SNHLY and FYNNEI. Trimming cost V 7 bases and J 10 bases, with 7 bases left between them. This CDR3 is built from 9 residues.

This chain joins TRBV5-6 and TRBJ1-2; D ambiguous. Trimming left V 5 bases short and J 1 base short, with 6 bases between. The CDR3 consists of 12 residues. CDR1 SGHDT and CDR2 YYEEEE come from the germline V gene. In DNA form, the CDR3 reads TGTGCCAGCAGGGGCCTTAACTATGGCTACACCTTC. This sequence encodes CASRGLNYGYTF.

A single count supports this clone. This sequence joins TRBV5-4 and TRBJ2-3; TRBD2 agrees at 13 bases. Trimming took 0 bases from V and 2 from J; bases not matched to a gene: 3. Germline V lookup: CDR1 SGHNT, CDR2 YYREEE (reference sequence). The CDR3 spans 17 residues. As DNA, the CDR3 is TGTGCCAGCAGCTTGGATGGGACTAGCGGGACCACAGATACGCAGTATTTT. It yields the protein CASSLDGTSGTTDTQYF.

The chain's CDR3 is CASSQGAGLNTEAFF. The CDR3, as DNA: TGCGCCAGCAGCCAAGGGGCAGGGTTGAACACTGAAGCTTTCTTT. The rearrangement joins TRBV4-3 to TRBJ1-1; maybe TRBD1 (5 bases). The germline V and J ends were trimmed by 1 base and 0 bases, with 9 bases remaining between them. In germline, CDR1 is LGHNA, CDR2 YSLEER. CDR3 length: 15 amino acids.

This clone was counted once. The genes are TRBV23-1 and TRBJ1-1; D perhaps matches TRBD1 (5 bases). TRBV23-1 is annotated as an ORF whose role is uncertain. V dropped 4 bases and J dropped 5 bases, with 20 bases sitting between them. CDR3 length: 16 amino acids. DNA of the CDR3: TGCGCCAGCAGTCTTTTAAACCTTGGACACCAAACTGAAGCTTTCTTT. As protein: CASSLLNLGHQTEAFF.

V gene TRBV13 combines with J gene TRBJ1-3; D might be TRBD1 (6 bases). The germline CDR1 and CDR2 sequences are PRHDT and FYEKMQ (reference sequence). The length of the CDR3 is 15 residues. V was pared by 2 bases and J by 4 bases, with 12 bases between. DNA of the CDR3: TGTGCCAGCAGCTTAACAGGGTATCGAGGAAACACCATATATTTT. Its protein is CASSLTGYRGNTIYF. Full variable domain (rest looked up from reference TRBV13 and TRBJ1-3): AAGVIQSPRHLIKEKRETATLKCYPIPRHDTVYWYQQGPGQDPQFLISFYEKMQSDKGSIPDRFSAQQFSDYHSELNMSSLELGDSALYFCASSLTGYRGNTIYFGEGSWLTVV.

The chain recombines TRBV7-9 with TRBJ2-5; D may be TRBD2 (7 bases). This CDR3 is 16 amino acids long. V gave up 7 bases and J gave up 2 bases, with 20 bases separating them. From germline, CDR1 is SEHNR and CDR2 FQNEAQ (reference sequence). The CDR3 nucleotides are TGTGCCAGCACCCGATGGGGGGGGCCCCTACAAGAGACCCAGTACTTC. It specifies CASTRWGGPLQETQYF.

V and J are TRBV5-4 and TRBJ1-3; 8 bases map to TRBD1. Germline V gene sequence: CDR1 SGHNT, CDR2 YYREEE (reference sequence). With 4 bases clipped from V and 6 bases from J, the junction kept 9 bases outside the gene matches. The CDR3 sequence is 15 residues long. This chain's CDR3 is CASSPGTGTENTIYF. CDR3 coding DNA: TGTGCCAGCAGCCCCGGGACAGGAACAGAAAACACCATATATTTT.